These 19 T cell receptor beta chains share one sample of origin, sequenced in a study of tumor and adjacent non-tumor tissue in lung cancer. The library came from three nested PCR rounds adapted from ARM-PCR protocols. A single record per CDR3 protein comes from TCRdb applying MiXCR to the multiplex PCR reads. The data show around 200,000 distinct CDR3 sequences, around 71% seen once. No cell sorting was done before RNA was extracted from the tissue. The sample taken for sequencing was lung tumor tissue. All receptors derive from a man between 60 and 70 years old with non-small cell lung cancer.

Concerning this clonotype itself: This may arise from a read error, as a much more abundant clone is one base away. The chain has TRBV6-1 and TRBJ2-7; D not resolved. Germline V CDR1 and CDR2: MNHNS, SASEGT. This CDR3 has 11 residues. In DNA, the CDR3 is TGTGTCAGTAGGACGATCTACGAGCAGTACTTC. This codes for CVSRTIYEQYF.

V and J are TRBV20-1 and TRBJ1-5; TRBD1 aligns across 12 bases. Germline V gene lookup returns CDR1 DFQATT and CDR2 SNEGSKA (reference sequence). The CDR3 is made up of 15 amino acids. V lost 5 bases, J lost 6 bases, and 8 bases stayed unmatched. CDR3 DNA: TGCAGTGCTTCGCCCGGGACAGGGGGCGTTCAGCCCCAGCATTTT. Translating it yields CSASPGTGGVQPQHF.

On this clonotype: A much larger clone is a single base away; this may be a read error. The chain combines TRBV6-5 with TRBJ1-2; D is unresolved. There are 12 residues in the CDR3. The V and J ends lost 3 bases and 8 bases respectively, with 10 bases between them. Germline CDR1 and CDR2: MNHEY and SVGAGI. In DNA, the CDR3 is TGTGCCAGCAGTTATGGGATGGGAGGCTACACCTTC. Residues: CASSYGMGGYTF.

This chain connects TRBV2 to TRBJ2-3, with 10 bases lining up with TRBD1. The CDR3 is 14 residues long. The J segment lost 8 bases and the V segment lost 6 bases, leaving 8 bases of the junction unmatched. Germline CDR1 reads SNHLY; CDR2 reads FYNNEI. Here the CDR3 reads CASSDRTGGGTQYF. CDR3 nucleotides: TGTGCCAGCAGCGATAGGACAGGGGGTGGTACGCAGTATTTT.

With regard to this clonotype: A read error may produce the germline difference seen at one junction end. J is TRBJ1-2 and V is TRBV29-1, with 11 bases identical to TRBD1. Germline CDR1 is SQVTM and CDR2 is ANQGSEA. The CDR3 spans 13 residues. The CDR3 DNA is TGCAGCGCTGCTCGGACAGGGGGCTATAGCTACGCCTTC. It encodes CSAARTGGYSYAF.

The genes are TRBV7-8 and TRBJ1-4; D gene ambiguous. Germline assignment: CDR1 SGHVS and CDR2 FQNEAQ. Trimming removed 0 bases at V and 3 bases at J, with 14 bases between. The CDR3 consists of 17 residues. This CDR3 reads CASSLAAAGWANEKLFF. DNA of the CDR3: TGTGCCAGCAGCTTAGCGGCGGCGGGGTGGGCTAATGAAAAACTGTTTTTT.

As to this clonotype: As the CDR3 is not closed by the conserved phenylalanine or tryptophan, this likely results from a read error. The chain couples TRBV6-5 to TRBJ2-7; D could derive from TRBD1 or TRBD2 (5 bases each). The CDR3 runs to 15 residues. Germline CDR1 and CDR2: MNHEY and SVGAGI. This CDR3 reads CGSGNGGITRYEQYI. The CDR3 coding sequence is TGTGGCAGCGGCAATGGGGGAATCACTCGCTACGAGCAGTACATC.

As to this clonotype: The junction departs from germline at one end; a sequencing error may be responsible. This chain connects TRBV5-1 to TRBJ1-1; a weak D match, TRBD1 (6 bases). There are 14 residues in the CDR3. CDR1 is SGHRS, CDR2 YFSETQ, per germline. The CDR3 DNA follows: TGCGCCAGCAGCATGGGGCGGGGGGCCACTGAAACTTTCTTT. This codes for CASSMGRGATETFF.

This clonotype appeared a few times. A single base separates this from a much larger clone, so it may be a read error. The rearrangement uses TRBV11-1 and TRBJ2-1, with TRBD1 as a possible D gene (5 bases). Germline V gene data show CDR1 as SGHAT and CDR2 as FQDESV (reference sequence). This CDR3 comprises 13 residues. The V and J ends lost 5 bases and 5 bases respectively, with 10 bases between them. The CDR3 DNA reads TGTGCCAGCAGCGTCGACAGACACAATGAGCAGTTCTTC. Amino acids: CASSVDRHNEQFF.

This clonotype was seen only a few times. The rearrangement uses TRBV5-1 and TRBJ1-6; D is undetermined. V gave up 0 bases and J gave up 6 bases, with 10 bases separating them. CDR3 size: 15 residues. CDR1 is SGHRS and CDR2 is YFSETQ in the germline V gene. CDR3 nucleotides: TGCGCCAGCAGCTTGGACCAGATGGGTAATTCACCCCTCCACTTT. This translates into CASSLDQMGNSPLHF.

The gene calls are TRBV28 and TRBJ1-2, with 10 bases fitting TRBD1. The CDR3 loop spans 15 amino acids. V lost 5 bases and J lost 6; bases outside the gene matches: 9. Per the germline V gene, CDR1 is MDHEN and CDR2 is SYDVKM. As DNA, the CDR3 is TGTGCCAGCAGTCCCTCGGACAGGGGGGCAAATGGCTACACCTTC. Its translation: CASSPSDRGANGYTF.

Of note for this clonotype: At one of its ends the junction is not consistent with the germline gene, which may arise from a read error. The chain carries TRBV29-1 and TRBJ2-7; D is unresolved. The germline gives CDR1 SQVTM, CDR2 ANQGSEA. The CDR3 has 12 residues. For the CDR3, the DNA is TGCAGCGTTGAAGAGCACATCGGCGAGCACTACTTC. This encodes CSVEEHIGEHYF.

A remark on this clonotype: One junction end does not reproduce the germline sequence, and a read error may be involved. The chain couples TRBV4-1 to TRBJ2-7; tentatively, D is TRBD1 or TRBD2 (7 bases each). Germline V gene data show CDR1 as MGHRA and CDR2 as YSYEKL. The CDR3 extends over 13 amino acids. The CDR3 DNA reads TGCGTCAGCAACCAAGACAGGGACTACGAGCAATACTTC. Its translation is CVSNQDRDYEQYF.

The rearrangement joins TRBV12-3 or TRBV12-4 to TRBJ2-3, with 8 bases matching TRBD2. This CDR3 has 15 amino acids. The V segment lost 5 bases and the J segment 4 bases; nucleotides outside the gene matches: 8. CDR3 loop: CASSPGGFPPDTQYF. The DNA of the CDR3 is TGTGCCAGCAGTCCGGGGGGGTTCCCCCCAGATACGCAGTATTTT.

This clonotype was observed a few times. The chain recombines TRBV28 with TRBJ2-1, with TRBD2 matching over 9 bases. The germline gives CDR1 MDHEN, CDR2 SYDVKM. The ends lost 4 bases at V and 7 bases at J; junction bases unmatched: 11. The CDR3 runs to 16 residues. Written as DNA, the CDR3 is TGTGCCAGCAGTTCCCCGGGGCGGGGGGGCCCGAATGAGCAGTTCTTC. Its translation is CASSSPGRGGPNEQFF.

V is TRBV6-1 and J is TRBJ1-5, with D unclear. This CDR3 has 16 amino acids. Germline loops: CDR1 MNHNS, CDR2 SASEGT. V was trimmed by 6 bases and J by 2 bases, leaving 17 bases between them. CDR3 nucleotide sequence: TGTGCCAGCAGACCCGGCGGGGAGTATGGCAATCAGCCCCAGCATTTT. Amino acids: CASRPGGEYGNQPQHF.

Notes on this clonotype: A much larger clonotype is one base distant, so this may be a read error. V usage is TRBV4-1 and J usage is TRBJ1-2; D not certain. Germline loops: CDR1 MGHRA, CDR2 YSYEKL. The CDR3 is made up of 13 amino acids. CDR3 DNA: TGCGCCAGCGGCCAAATCGACGGCATGAGCTACACCTTC. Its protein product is CASGQIDGMSYTF.

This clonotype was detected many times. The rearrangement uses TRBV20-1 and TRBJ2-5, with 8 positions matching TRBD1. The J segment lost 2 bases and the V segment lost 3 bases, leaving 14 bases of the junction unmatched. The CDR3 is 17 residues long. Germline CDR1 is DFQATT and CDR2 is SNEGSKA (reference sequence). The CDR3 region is CSASGGRGRGLQETQYF. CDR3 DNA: TGCAGTGCTAGTGGGGGCAGGGGGCGAGGGCTTCAAGAGACCCAGTACTTC.

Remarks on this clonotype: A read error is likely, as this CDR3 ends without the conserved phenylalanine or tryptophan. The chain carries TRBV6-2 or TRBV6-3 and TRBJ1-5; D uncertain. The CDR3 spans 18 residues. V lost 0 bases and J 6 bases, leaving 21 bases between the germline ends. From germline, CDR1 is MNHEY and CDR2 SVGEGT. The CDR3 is CASSYSGPGSLGSQPQHI. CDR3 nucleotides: TGTGCCAGCAGTTACTCAGGGCCGGGCAGTCTAGGCAGTCAGCCCCAGCATATT.